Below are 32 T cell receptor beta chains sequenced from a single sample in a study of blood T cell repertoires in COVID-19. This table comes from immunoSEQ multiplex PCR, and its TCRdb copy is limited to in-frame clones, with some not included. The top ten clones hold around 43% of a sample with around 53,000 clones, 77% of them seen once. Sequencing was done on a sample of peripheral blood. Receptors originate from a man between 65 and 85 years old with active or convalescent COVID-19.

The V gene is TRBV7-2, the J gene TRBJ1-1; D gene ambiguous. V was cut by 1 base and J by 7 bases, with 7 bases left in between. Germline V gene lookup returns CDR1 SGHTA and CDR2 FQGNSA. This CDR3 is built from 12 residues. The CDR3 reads CASSLVFNEAFF. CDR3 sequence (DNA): TGTGCCAGCAGCTTAGTTTTCAATGAAGCTTTCTTT.

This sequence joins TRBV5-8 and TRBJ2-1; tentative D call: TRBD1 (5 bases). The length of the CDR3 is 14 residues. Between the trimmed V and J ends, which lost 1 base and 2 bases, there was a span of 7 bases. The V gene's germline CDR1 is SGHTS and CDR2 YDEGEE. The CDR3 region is CASSLRGTYNEQFF. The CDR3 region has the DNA TGTGCCAGCAGCTTGAGGGGTACCTACAATGAGCAGTTCTTC.

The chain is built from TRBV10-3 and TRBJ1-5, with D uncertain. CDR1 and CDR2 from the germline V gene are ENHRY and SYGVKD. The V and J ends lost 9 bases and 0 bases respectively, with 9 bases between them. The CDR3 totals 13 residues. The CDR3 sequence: CAMSASSNQPQHF. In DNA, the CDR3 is TGTGCCATGTCAGCGAGTAGCAATCAGCCCCAGCATTTT.

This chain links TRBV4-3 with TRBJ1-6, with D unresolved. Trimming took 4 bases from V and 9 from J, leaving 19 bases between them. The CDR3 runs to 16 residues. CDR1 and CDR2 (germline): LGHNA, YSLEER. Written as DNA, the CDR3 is TGCGCCAGCAGCCTTCGGGCCCGGACTGTAGGTTCACCCCTCCACTTT. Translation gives CASSLRARTVGSPLHF.

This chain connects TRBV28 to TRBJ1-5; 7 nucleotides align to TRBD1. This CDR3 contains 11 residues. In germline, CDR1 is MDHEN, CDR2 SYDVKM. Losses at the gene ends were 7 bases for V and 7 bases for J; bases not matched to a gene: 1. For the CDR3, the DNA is TGTGCCAGCACAGGGGGACAGCCCCAGCATTTT. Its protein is CASTGGQPQHF. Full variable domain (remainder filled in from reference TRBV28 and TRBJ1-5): DVKVTQSSRYLVKRTGEKVFLECVQDMDHENMFWYRQDPGLGLRLIYFSYDVKMKEKGDIPEGYSVSREKKERFSLILESASTNQTSMYLCASTGGQPQHFGDGTRLSIL.

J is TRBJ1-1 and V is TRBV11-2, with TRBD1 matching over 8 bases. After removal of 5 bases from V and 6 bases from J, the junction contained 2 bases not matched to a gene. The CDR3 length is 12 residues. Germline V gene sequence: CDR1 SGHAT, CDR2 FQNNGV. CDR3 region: CASSLTGAEAFF. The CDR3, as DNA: TGTGCCAGCAGCCTGACAGGGGCTGAAGCTTTCTTT.

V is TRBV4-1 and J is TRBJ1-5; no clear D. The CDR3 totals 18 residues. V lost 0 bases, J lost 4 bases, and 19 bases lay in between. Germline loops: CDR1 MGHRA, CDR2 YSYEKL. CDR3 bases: TGCGCCAGCAGCCAAGAGGAAAATTTGGTGGGGAGTAATCAGCCCCAGCATTTT. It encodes CASSQEENLVGSNQPQHF.

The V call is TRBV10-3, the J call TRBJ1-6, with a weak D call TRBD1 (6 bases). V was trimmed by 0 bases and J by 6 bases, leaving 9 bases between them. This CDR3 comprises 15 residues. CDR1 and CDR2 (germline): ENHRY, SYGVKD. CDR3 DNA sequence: TGTGCCATCAGTGAGTCGAACAGGGCTAATTCACCCCTCCACTTT. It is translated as CAISESNRANSPLHF.

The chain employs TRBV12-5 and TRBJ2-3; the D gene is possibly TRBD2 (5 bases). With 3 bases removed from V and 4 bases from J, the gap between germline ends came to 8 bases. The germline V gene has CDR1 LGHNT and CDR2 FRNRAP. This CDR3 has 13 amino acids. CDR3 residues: CASGFGGADTQYF. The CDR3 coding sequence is TGTGCTAGTGGTTTCGGAGGCGCAGATACGCAGTATTTT.

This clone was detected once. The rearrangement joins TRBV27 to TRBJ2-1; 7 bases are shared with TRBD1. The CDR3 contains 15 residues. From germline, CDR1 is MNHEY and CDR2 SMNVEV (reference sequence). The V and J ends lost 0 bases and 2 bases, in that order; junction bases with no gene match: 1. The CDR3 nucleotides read TGTGCCAGCAGTTTATCGGGACAGACCTACAATGAGCAGTTCTTC. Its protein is CASSLSGQTYNEQFF.

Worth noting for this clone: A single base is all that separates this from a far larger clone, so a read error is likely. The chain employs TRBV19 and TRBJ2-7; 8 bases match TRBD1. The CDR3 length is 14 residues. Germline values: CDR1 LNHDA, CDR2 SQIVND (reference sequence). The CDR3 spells CASIIGQGPYEQYF. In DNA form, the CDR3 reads TGTGCCAGTATTATAGGACAGGGCCCCTACGAGCAGTACTTC.

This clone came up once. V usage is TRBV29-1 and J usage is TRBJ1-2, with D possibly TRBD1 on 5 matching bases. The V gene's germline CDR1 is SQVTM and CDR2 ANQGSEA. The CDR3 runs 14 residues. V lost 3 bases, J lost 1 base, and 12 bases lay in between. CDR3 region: CSVDEAGNNYGYTF. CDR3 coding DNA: TGCAGCGTTGATGAGGCAGGGAATAACTATGGCTACACCTTC.

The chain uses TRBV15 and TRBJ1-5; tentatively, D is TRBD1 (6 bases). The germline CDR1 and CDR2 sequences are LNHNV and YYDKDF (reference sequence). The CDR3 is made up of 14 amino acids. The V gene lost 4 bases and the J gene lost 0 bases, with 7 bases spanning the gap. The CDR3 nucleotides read TGTGCCACCAGCACCAGGGGTAGCAATCAGCCCCAGCATTTT. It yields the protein CATSTRGSNQPQHF.

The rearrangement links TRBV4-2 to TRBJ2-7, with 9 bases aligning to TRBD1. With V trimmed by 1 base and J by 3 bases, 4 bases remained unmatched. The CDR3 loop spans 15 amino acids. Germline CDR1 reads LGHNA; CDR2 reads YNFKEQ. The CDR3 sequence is CASSQGQGGFYEQYF. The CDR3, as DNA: TGTGCCAGCAGCCAAGGACAGGGGGGTTTCTACGAGCAGTACTTC.

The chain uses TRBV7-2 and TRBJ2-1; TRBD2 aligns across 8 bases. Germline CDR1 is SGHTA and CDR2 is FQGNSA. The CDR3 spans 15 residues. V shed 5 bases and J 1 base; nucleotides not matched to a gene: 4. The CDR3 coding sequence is TGTGCCAGCAGCCCCGGGGGGGCGTCCTACAATGAGCAGTTCTTC. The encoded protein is CASSPGGASYNEQFF.

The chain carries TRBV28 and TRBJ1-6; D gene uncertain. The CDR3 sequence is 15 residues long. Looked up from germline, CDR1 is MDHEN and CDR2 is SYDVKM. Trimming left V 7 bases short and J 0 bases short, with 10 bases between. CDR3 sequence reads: CASIAQSSYNSPLHF. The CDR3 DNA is TGTGCCAGCATCGCCCAGTCCTCCTATAATTCACCCCTCCACTTT.

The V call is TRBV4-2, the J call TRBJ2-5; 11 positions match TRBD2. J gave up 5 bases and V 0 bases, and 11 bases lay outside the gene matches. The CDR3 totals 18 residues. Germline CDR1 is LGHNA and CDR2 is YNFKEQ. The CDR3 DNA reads TGTGCCAGCAGCCAAGATCAGAATAGCGGGGGGGCTTATGAGACCCAGTACTTC. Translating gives CASSQDQNSGGAYETQYF.

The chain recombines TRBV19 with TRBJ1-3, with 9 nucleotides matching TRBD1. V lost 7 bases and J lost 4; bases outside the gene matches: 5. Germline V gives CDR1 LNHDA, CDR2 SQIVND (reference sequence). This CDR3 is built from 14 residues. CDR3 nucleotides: TGTGCCAGTATCACAGGGGGCTACGGAAACACCATATATTTT. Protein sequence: CASITGGYGNTIYF. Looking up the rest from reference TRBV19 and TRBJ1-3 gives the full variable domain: DGGITQSPKYLFRKEGQNVTLSCEQNLNHDAMYWYRQDPGQGLRLIYYSQIVNDFQKGDIAEGYSVSREKKESFPLTVTSAQKNPTAFYLCASITGGYGNTIYFGEGSWLTVV.

In DNA form, the CDR3 reads TGTGCCAGCAGCTTCGCTGGGACTTTCAATTCACCCCTCCACTTT. It codes for CASSFAGTFNSPLHF. The chain couples TRBV7-9 to TRBJ1-6, with D perhaps TRBD1 (5 bases). Germline V gives CDR1 SEHNR, CDR2 FQNEAQ (reference sequence). The CDR3 extends over 15 amino acids. The V end lost 3 bases, the J end lost 7 bases, and 13 bases lay between the germline ends.

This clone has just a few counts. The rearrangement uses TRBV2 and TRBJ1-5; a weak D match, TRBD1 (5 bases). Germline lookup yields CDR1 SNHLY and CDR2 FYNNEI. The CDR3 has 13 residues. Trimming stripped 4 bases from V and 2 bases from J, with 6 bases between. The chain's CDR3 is CASSVRGNQPQHF. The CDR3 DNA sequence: TGTGCCAGCAGTGTCAGGGGCAATCAGCCCCAGCATTTT.

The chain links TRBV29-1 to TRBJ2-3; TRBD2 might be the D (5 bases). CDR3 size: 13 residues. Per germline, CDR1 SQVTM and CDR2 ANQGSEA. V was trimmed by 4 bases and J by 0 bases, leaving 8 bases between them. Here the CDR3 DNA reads TGCAGCGTTGTTGGGAGCAGCACAGATACGCAGTATTTT. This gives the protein CSVVGSSTDTQYF.

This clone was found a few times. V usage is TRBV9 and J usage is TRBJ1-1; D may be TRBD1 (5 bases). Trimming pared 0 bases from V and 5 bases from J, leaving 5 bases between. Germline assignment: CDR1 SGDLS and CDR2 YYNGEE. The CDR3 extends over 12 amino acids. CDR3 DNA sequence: TGTGCCAGCAGCGTAGAGGGGACTGAAGCTTTCTTT. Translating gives CASSVEGTEAFF.

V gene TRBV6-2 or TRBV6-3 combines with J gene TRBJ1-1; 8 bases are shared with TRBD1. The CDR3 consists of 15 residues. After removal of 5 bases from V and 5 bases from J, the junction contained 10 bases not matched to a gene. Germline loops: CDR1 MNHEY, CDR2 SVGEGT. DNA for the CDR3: TGTGCCAGCAGTAAGCTTTTAGGACAGGGTACTGAAGCTTTCTTT. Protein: CASSKLLGQGTEAFF.

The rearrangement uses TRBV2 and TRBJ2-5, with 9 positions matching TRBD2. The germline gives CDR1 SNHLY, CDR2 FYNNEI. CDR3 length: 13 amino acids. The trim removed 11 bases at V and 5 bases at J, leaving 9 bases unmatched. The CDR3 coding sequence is TGTGCCGCCGCTGCGGGGGGGTTGGAGACCCAGTACTTC. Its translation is CAAAAGGLETQYF.

CDR3 amino acids: CASSQGNRGDYGYTF. Here the CDR3 DNA reads TGTGCCAGCAGCCAAGGAAACAGGGGAGACTATGGCTACACCTTC. The chain carries TRBV3-1 (or the pseudogene TRBV3-2) and TRBJ1-2; the match to TRBD1 covers 7 bases. Germline V CDR1 and CDR2: LGHDT, YNNKEL (reference sequence). The junction had 5 bases not matched to a gene; V was cut back by 1 base and J by 3 bases. There are 15 residues in the CDR3.

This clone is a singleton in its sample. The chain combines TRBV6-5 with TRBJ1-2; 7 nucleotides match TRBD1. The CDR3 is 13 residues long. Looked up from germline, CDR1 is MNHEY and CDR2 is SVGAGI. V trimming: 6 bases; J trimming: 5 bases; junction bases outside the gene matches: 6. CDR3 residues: CASRPGTAYGYTF. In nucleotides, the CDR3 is TGTGCCAGCAGGCCCGGGACAGCGTATGGCTACACCTTC.

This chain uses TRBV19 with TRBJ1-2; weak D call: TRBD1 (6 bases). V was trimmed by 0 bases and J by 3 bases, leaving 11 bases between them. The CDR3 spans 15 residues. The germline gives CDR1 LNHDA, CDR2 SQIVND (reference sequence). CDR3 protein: CASSIEAQGYYGYTF. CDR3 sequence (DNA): TGTGCCAGTAGTATAGAGGCGCAGGGGTACTATGGCTACACCTTC.

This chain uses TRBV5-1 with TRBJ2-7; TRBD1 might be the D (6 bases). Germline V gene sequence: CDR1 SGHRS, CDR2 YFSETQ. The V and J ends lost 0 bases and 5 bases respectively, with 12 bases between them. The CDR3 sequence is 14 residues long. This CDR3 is CASSLVARGDEQYF. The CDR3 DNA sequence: TGCGCCAGCAGCTTGGTTGCCAGGGGAGACGAGCAGTACTTC.

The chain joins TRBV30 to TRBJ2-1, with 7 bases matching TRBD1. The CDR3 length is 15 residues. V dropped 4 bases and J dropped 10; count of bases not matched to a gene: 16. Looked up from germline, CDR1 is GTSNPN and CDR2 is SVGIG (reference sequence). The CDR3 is CAWIPRGTVSEEQFF. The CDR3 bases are TGTGCCTGGATCCCTAGGGGGACAGTGAGTGAGGAGCAGTTCTTC.

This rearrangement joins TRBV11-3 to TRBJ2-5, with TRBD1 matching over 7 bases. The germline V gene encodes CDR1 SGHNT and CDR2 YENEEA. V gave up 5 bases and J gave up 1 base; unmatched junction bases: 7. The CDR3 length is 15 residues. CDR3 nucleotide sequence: TGTGCCAGCAGCACCCGACAGGGCCCCCAAGAGACCCAGTACTTC. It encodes CASSTRQGPQETQYF.

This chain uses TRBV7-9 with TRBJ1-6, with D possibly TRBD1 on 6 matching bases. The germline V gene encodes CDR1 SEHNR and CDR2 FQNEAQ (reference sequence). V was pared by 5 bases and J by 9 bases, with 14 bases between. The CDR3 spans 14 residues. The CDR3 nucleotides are TGTGCCAGCAGCGAACAGGGAGAGGGTTCACCCCTCCACTTT. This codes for CASSEQGEGSPLHF.

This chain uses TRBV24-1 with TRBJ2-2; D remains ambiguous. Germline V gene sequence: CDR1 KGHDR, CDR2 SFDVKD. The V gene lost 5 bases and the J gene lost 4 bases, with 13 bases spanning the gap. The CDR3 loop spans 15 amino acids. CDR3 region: CATSGRPSGTGELFF. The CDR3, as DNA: TGTGCCACCAGTGGAAGGCCCTCGGGCACCGGGGAGCTGTTTTTT.